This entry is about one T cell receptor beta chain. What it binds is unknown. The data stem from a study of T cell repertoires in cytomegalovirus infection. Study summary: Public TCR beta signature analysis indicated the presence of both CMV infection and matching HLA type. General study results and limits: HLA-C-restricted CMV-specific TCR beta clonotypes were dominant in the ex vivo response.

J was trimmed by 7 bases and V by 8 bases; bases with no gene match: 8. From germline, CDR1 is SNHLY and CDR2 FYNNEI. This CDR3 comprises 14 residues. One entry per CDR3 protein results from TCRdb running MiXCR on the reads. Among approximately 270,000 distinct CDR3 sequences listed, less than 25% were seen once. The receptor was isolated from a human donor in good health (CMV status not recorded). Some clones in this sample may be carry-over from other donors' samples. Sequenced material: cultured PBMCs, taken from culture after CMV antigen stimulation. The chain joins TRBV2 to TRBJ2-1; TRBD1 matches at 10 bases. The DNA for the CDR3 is TGTGCCAGCGGAGGACAGGGGGGTACGAATGAGCAGTTCTTC. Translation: CASGGQGGTNEQFF. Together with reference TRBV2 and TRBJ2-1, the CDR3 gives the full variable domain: EPEVTQTPSHQVTQMGQEVILRCVPISNHLYFYWYRQILGQKVEFLVSFYNNEISEKSEIFDDQFSVERPDGSNFTLKIRSTKLEDSAMYFCASGGQGGTNEQFFGPGTRLTVL.